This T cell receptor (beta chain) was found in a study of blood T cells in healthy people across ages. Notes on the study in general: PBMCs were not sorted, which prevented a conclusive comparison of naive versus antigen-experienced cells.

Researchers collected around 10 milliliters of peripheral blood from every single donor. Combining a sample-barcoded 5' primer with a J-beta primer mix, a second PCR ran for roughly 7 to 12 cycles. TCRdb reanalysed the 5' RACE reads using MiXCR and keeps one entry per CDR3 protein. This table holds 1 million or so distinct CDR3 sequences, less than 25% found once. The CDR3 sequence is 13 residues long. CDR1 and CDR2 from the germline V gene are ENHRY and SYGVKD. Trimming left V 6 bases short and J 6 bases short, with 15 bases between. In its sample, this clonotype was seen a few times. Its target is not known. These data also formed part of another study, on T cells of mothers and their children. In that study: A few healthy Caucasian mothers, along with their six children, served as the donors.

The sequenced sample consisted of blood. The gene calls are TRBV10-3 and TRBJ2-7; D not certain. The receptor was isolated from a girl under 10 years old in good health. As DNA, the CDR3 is TGTGCCATCAGCCCCGTCACTCAAGGCGAGCAGTACTTC. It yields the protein CAISPVTQGEQYF.